The 6 T cell receptor beta chains listed next were all sequenced from one sample in a study of response to subunit inactivated influenza vaccine. TCRdb passed the RT-PCR reads through MiXCR, listing each CDR3 protein once. The table lists over 400,000 distinct CDR3 sequences, 10% to 15% of them singletons. This specimen consisted of PBMCs from blood, obtained roughly 48 days after vaccination. The receptors shown here come from a man between 50 and 59 years old who received an inactivated influenza vaccine.

This clonotype has a handful of counts. The genes are TRBV7-2 and TRBJ2-2, with D perhaps matching TRBD1 or TRBD2 (5 bases each). V was clipped by 1 base and J by 7 bases, with 16 bases between them. CDR1 SGHTA and CDR2 FQGNSA come from the germline V gene. The CDR3 is 16 residues long. The CDR3 nucleotides read TGTGCCAGCAGCTTAGGGGGGTTCTTTCAAGGCGGGGAGCTGTTTTTT. It specifies CASSLGGFFQGGELFF.

This clonotype was picked up many times. The chain carries TRBV12-3 or TRBV12-4 and TRBJ1-2, with no clear D. CDR3 length: 11 amino acids. Trimming cost V 3 bases and J 7 bases, with 6 bases left between them. CDR3 sequence (DNA): TGTGCCAGCAGTTTGTATCCTGGCTACACCTTC. Translation: CASSLYPGYTF.

V and J are TRBV20-1 and TRBJ2-3, with 9 bases identical to TRBD1. Trimming at V came to 3 bases and at J to 1 base, leaving 5 bases not matched to a gene. Germline assignment: CDR1 DFQATT and CDR2 SNEGSKA (reference sequence). CDR3 length equals 15 residues. CDR3 protein: CSARRDREGTDTQYF. CDR3 in DNA: TGCAGTGCTAGGCGGGACAGGGAAGGCACAGATACGCAGTATTTT.

This clonotype was seen ten or more times. The chain has TRBV4-3 and TRBJ2-6; TRBD1 is a possible D gene (6 bases). Germline V gene data show CDR1 as LGHNA and CDR2 as YSLEER. This CDR3 contains 16 residues. V was cut by 3 bases and J by 0 bases, with 9 bases left in between. The CDR3, as DNA: TGCGCCAGCAGCCACGGGACATACTCTGGGGCCAACGTCCTGACTTTC. Amino acids: CASSHGTYSGANVLTF.

This clonotype was detected a few times. The chain recombines TRBV7-9 with TRBJ2-2; 10 bases are shared with TRBD1. J gave up 6 bases and V 5 bases, and 6 bases lay outside the gene matches. This CDR3 comprises 15 residues. Germline V lookup: CDR1 SEHNR, CDR2 FQNEAQ (reference sequence). The CDR3: CASSPGTGVAGELFF. CDR3 DNA sequence: TGTGCCAGCAGCCCCGGGACAGGGGTCGCCGGGGAGCTGTTTTTT.

The sample holds a few counts of this clonotype. CDR3 sequence reads: CASSSGEVTEAFF. The CDR3 DNA sequence: TGTGCCAGCAGCTCCGGGGAGGTAACTGAAGCTTTCTTT. V gene TRBV3-1 combines with J gene TRBJ1-1; D ambiguous. The V gene lost 5 bases and the J gene lost 5 bases, with 12 bases spanning the gap. The CDR3 contains 13 residues. Germline assignment: CDR1 LGHDT and CDR2 YNNKEL (reference sequence).